These 11 T cell receptor beta chains were all obtained from the same sample, sequenced in a study of blood T cell repertoires in COVID-19. Assay: immunoSEQ multiplex PCR; the TCRdb copy retains only in-frame clones and omits some. There are tens of thousands of clones in the sample; roughly 88% occur only once, and less than 2% lies in the top ten. The sample taken for sequencing was peripheral blood. These receptors all come from a woman over 75 with active or convalescent COVID-19.

This clone appeared a few times. The chain uses TRBV18 and TRBJ1-5; no clear D gene. This CDR3 has 15 residues. Trimming took off 2 bases at V and 0 bases at J, with 8 bases between the two ends. In germline, CDR1 is KGHSH, CDR2 LQKENI. Here the CDR3 DNA reads TGTGCCAGCTCACCAGGAGGGAATAGCAATCAGCCCCAGCATTTT. As protein: CASSPGGNSNQPQHF.

CDR3 coding DNA: TGTGCCAGTAGTATAAAAATGGGACAGGCGACTTCTTGGAATCAGCCCCAGCATTTT. It translates to CASSIKMGQATSWNQPQHF. The gene calls are TRBV19 and TRBJ1-5, with TRBD1 identical over 8 bases. Germline CDR1 and CDR2: LNHDA and SQIVND (reference sequence). The CDR3 covers 19 residues. V gave up 2 bases and J gave up 4 bases; unmatched junction bases: 16.

The V gene is TRBV4-3, the J gene TRBJ1-2; D ambiguous. V dropped 4 bases and J dropped 8 bases, with 14 bases sitting between them. From germline, CDR1 is LGHNA and CDR2 YSLEER. CDR3 size: 13 residues. CDR3 amino acids: CASSPNLGVGYTF. The CDR3 region has the DNA TGCGCCAGCAGCCCCAACCTCGGGGTCGGCTACACCTTC.

The chain links TRBV19 to TRBJ1-5; D gene uncertain. CDR3 length: 13 amino acids. Trimming removed 1 base at V and 5 bases at J, with 6 bases between. Germline assignment: CDR1 LNHDA and CDR2 SQIVND (reference sequence). The CDR3 loop reads CASSIVQDQPQHF. The DNA for the CDR3 is TGTGCCAGTAGTATAGTACAAGATCAGCCCCAGCATTTT.

This chain joins TRBV7-8 and TRBJ1-2; TRBD1 matches 7 bases. Trimming took 4 bases from V and 7 from J; bases not matched to a gene: 15. CDR1 is SGHVS and CDR2 is FQNEAQ in the germline V gene. The CDR3 runs to 16 residues. CDR3: CASSSSAFTGVGGYTF. The CDR3 bases are TGTGCCAGCAGCTCAAGCGCCTTTACAGGGGTCGGTGGCTACACCTTC.

This clone was found once. V and J are TRBV7-2 and TRBJ1-2, with a weak D call TRBD1 (6 bases). Germline V lookup: CDR1 SGHTA, CDR2 FQGNSA. V lost 6 bases, J lost 3 bases, and 14 bases lay in between. There are 14 residues in the CDR3. CDR3 residues: CASRRSRGDYGYTF. CDR3 DNA: TGTGCCAGCAGACGCTCCAGGGGCGACTATGGCTACACCTTC.

This clone appeared a few times. The chain joins TRBV6-5 to TRBJ1-2, with D possibly being TRBD1 (6 bases). The CDR3 length is 15 residues. CDR1 MNHEY and CDR2 SVGAGI come from the germline V gene. The V and J ends lost 4 bases and 6 bases respectively, with 18 bases between them. In DNA, the CDR3 is TGTGCCAGCAGTTCCCCAAGGGGGACGCGGGATGGCTACACCTTC. Its translation: CASSSPRGTRDGYTF.

The gene calls are TRBV4-1 and TRBJ2-1, with 8 bases matching TRBD2. The V segment lost 6 bases and the J segment 0 bases; nucleotides outside the gene matches: 10. The CDR3 sequence is 17 residues long. In germline, CDR1 is MGHRA, CDR2 YSYEKL. The CDR3 DNA sequence: TGCGCCAGCAGGAGGGTTTCAACTAGCGGCTCCTACAATGAGCAGTTCTTC. It yields the protein CASRRVSTSGSYNEQFF.

The chain couples TRBV11-2 to TRBJ1-1; D is ambiguous. The germline gives CDR1 SGHAT, CDR2 FQNNGV. This CDR3 region has 15 residues. Trimming took 1 base from V and 1 from J, leaving 10 bases between them. The CDR3 is CASSLVGLSNTEAFF. CDR3 in DNA: TGTGCCAGCAGCTTAGTCGGACTATCGAACACTGAAGCTTTCTTT.

The chain joins TRBV19 to TRBJ1-5; D gene uncertain. Germline-derived CDR1 and CDR2 are LNHDA and SQIVND (reference sequence). The ends were cut back, 3 bases at V and 5 bases at J, with 17 bases in the middle. The CDR3 loop spans 16 amino acids. The CDR3 reads CASSMRSLDWDQPQHF. The CDR3 DNA reads as TGTGCCAGTAGTATGCGGAGCTTGGATTGGGATCAGCCCCAGCATTTT.

V is TRBV10-3 and J is TRBJ2-7, with D possibly matching TRBD1 (6 bases). Trimming removed 10 bases at V and 5 bases at J, with 21 bases between. Germline V gives CDR1 ENHRY, CDR2 SYGVKD. The CDR3 covers 14 residues. The CDR3 DNA reads as TGTGCCACCCACCCGTCACAGGGTGGGAACGAGCAGTACTTC. It yields the protein CATHPSQGGNEQYF.